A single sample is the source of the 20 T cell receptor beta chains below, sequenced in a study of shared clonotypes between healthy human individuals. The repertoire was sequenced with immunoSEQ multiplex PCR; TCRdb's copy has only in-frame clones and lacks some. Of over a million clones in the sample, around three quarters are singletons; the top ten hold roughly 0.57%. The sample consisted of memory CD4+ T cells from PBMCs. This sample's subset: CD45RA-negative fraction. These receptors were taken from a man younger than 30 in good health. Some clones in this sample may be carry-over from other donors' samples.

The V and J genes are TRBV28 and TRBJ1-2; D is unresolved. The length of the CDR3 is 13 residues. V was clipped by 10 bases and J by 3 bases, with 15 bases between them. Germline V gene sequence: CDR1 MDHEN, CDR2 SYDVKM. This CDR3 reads CATNGLGDYGYTF. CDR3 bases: TGTGCCACTAACGGTCTGGGAGACTATGGCTACACCTTC.

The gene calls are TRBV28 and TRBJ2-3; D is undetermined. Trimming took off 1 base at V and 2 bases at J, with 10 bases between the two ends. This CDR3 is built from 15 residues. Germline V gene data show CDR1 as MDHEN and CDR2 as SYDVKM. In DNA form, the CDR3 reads TGTGCCAGCAGTTTATTTACAGACTCCACAGATACGCAGTATTTT. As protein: CASSLFTDSTDTQYF.

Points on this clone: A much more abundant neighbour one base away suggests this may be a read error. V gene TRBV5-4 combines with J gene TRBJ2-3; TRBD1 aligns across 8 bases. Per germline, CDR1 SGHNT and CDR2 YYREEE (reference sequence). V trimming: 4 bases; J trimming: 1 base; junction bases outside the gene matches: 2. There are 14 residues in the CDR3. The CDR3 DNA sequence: TGTGCCAGCAGCCAGGGACAGGGCACAGATACGCAGTATTTT. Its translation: CASSQGQGTDTQYF.

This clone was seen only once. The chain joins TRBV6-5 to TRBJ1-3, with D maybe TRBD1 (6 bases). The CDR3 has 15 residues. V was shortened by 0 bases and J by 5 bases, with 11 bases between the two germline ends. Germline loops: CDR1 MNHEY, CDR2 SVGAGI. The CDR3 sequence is CASSYSDRGRNTIYF. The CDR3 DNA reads TGTGCCAGCAGTTACTCCGACCGGGGGCGAAACACCATATATTTT.

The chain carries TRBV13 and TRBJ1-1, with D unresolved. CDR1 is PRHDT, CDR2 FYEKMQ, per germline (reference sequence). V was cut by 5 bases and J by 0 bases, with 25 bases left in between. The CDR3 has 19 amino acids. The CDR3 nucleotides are TGTGCCAGCAGCGATAACCTCTACCCGGGCGGGATATTGAACACTGAAGCTTTCTTT. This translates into CASSDNLYPGGILNTEAFF.

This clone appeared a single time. The CDR3 DNA is TGTGCCAGCAGCCAGGGAGGACCCAGCTCCTACAATGAGCAGTTCTTC. Residues: CASSQGGPSSYNEQFF. V is TRBV4-2 and J is TRBJ2-1, with D possibly TRBD2 on 6 matching bases. V was shortened by 3 bases and J by 0 bases, with 12 bases between the two germline ends. The CDR3 loop spans 16 amino acids. The germline gives CDR1 LGHNA, CDR2 YNFKEQ.

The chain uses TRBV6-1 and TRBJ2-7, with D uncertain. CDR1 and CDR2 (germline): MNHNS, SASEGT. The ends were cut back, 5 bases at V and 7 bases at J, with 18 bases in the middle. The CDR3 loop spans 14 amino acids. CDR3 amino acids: CASSWSQTGGEQYF. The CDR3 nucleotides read TGTGCCAGCAGTTGGAGCCAGACGGGTGGTGAGCAGTACTTC.

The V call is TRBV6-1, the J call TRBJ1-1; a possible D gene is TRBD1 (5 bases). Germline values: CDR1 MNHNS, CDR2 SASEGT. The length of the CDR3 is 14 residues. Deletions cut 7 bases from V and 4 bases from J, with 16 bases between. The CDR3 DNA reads TGTGCCAGCATCCTCGGGGGGATCGGCACTGAAGCTTTCTTT. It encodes CASILGGIGTEAFF.

DNA of the CDR3: TGCGCCAGCAGCCGGGGGCCGGGCACTGAAGCTTTCTTT. It translates to CASSRGPGTEAFF. The chain links TRBV10-1 to TRBJ1-1, with D tentatively TRBD1 (6 bases). There are 13 residues in the CDR3. The germline V gene encodes CDR1 WNHNN and CDR2 SYGVQD (reference sequence). The V and J ends lost 6 bases and 4 bases respectively, with 12 bases between them.

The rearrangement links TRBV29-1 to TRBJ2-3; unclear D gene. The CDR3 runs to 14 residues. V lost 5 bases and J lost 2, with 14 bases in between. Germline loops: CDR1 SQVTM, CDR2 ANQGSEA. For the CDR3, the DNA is TGCAGCGTTCTAGGGCACTATACCACAGATACGCAGTATTTT. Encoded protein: CSVLGHYTTDTQYF.

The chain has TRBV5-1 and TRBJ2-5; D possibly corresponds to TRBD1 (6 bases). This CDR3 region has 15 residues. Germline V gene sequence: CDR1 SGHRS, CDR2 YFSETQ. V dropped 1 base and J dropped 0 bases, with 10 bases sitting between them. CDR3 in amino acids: CASSLPGQYQETQYF. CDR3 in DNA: TGCGCCAGCAGCTTGCCCGGACAGTACCAAGAGACCCAGTACTTC.

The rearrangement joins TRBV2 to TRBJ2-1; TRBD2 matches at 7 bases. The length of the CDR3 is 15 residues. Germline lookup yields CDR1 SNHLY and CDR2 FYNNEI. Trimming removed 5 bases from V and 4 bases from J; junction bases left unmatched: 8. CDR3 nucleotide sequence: TGTGCCAGCAGTCGGGGAGCGGGACTTTACAATGAGCAGTTCTTC. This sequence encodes CASSRGAGLYNEQFF.

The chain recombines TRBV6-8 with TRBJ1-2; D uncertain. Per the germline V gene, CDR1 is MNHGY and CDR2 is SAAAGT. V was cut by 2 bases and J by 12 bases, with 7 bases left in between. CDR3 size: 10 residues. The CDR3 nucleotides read TGTGCCAGCAGTTACGGGGAACACACCTTC. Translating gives CASSYGEHTF.

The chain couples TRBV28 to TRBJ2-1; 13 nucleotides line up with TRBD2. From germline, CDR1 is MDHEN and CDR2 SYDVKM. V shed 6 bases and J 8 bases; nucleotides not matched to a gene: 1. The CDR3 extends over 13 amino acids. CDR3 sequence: CASSTSGRDEQFF. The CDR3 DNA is TGTGCCAGCAGCACTAGCGGGAGGGATGAGCAGTTCTTC.

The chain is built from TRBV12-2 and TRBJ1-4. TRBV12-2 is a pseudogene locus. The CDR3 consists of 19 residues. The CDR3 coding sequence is TGTGCAAGTCGCTTTGACCCCGGGACTCCAAAGCACGCTAATGAAAAACTGTTTTTT. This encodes CASRFDPGTPKHANEKLFF.

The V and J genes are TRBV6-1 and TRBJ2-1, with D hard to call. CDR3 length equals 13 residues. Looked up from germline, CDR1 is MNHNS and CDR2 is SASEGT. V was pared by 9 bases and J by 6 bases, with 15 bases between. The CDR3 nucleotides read TGTGCCAGTGGGCTTCGCCTCGTCAATGAGCAGTTCTTC. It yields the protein CASGLRLVNEQFF.

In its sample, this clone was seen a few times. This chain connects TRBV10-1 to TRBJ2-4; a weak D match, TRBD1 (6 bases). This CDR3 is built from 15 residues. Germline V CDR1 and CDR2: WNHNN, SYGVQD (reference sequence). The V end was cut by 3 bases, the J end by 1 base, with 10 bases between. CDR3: CASSETQGAKNIQYF. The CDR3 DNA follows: TGCGCCAGCAGTGAAACTCAGGGGGCCAAAAACATTCAGTACTTC.

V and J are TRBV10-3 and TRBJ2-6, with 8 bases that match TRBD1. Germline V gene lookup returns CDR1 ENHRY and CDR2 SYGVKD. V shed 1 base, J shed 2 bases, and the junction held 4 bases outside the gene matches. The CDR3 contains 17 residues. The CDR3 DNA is TGTGCCATCAGTGAGTGGACAGGGCGACCTGGGGCCAACGTCCTGACTTTC. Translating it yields CAISEWTGRPGANVLTF.

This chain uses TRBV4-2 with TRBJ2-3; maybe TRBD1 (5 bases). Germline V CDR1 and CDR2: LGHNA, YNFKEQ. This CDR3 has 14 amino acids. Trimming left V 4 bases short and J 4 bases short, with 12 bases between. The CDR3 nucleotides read TGTGCCAGCAGCCGACAGTTGCTTTCAGATACGCAGTATTTT. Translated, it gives CASSRQLLSDTQYF.

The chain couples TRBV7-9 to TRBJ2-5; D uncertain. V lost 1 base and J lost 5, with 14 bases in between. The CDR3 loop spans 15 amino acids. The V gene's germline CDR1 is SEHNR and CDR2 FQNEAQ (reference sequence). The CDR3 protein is CASSLGLTKGETQYF. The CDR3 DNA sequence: TGTGCCAGCAGCTTAGGCCTTACGAAAGGGGAGACCCAGTACTTC.